This T cell receptor (beta chain) was obtained from a study of T cell responses to AZD1222 COVID-19 vaccine. Study-level points and caveats: Donors were chiefly white British, with a greater number of females, and clonal diversity was perhaps underestimated. Spike-spanning, vaccine-associated CD4 TCRs were dominant at 160-218 and 743-854.

Sequenced by immunoSEQ multiplex PCR; TCRdb stores in-frame clones only, minus some. The table includes under 150,000 clones, 80% to 95% detected once. In germline, CDR1 is KGHSH, CDR2 LQKENI. Trimming shortened V by 3 bases and J by 8 bases, and 13 bases separated the two germline ends. The CDR3 sequence is 14 residues long. To note about this clone: Antigen: not known.

The sequence was obtained from an adult who received the AZD1222 COVID-19 vaccine. The sample in question was peripheral blood, obtained 28 days after the second AZD1222 dose. The rearrangement uses TRBV18 and TRBJ1-4, with unresolved D. The CDR3 protein is CASSPPGPAEKLFF. The CDR3 coding sequence is TGTGCCAGCTCACCGCCTGGGCCGGCGGAAAAACTGTTTTTT.